The 20 T cell receptor beta chains listed next were all sequenced from one sample in a study of blood T cells in healthy people across ages. The authors ran a second PCR of about 7 to 11 cycles using a sample-barcoded 5' primer and a J-beta primer mix. In TCRdb, the 5' RACE reads were re-called with MiXCR into one record per CDR3 protein. The sample shows 850,000 to 950,000 distinct CDR3 sequences, around 30% of them seen only once. Sequencing was carried out using blood. The receptors were sampled from an elderly woman in good health.

This clonotype appeared once. This may stem from a read error, because a much larger clone lies one nucleotide away. The chain uses TRBV28 and TRBJ2-5; 9 positions match TRBD2. The CDR3 contains 14 residues. The ends lost 11 bases at V and 1 base at J; junction bases unmatched: 8. Germline V gene data show CDR1 as MDHEN and CDR2 as SYDVKM. CDR3 amino acids: CAALRGGLQETQYF. CDR3 nucleotides: TGTGCCGCCCTGCGGGGGGGCCTCCAAGAGACCCAGTACTTC.

The CDR3 DNA reads as TGTGCCAGCAGTGAAGCAGGGACCTCCTACGAGCAGTACTTC. Residues: CASSEAGTSYEQYF. V usage is TRBV6-1 and J usage is TRBJ2-7; TRBD1 or TRBD2 may be the D gene (5 bases each). Germline V gene sequence: CDR1 MNHNS, CDR2 SASEGT. The CDR3 is 14 amino acids. Trimming pared 0 bases from V and 0 bases from J, leaving 6 bases between.

This clonotype was recorded many times. The chain uses TRBV6-6 and TRBJ1-1; 9 positions agree with TRBD1. V lost 5 bases to trimming and J lost 5 bases; unmatched junction nucleotides: 6. Per the germline V gene, CDR1 is MNHNY and CDR2 is SVGAGI (reference sequence). CDR3 length equals 14 residues. Written as DNA, the CDR3 is TGTGCCAGCAGTGGCGGACAGGGGAGAACTGAAGCTTTCTTT. It specifies CASSGGQGRTEAFF.

About this clonotype: A junction end diverges from the germline sequence, so it may reflect a read error. The chain joins TRBV7-9 to TRBJ2-5; possible D gene TRBD2, 6 bases. The J call is in doubt because the DNA end fits TRBJ2-7 better. Germline lookup yields CDR1 SEHNR and CDR2 FQNEAQ (reference sequence). CDR3 length: 13 residues. The CDR3: CPSSWDSLDEQYF. CDR3 bases: TGTCCCAGCAGCTGGGACTCTCTAGACGAGCAGTACTTC.

As regards this clonotype: A much larger clone differs from this one at a single base, so this may be a read error. The chain joins TRBV15 to TRBJ1-6; perhaps TRBD1 as D (5 bases). This CDR3 comprises 14 residues. Per germline, CDR1 LNHNV and CDR2 YYDKDF (reference sequence). Deletions cut 1 base from V and 8 bases from J, with 9 bases between. The CDR3 is CATSRAREDSPLHF. DNA for the CDR3: TGTGCCACCAGCAGAGCCAGGGAAGATTCACCCCTCCACTTT.

This clonotype was seen ten or more times. J is TRBJ2-1 and V is TRBV20-1; TRBD1 agrees at 10 bases. Trimming cost V 4 bases and J 5 bases; bases outside gene matches: 8. Germline V gene sequence: CDR1 DFQATT, CDR2 SNEGSKA (reference sequence). CDR3 length: 15 residues. This CDR3 is CSANLPGQGNNEQFF. As DNA, the CDR3 is TGCAGTGCTAACCTCCCGGGACAGGGGAACAATGAGCAGTTCTTC.

This clonotype has a single count. A single base separates this from a much larger clone, so it may be a read error. The chain combines TRBV7-6 with TRBJ2-1, with unresolved D. The CDR3 covers 13 residues. Germline-derived CDR1 and CDR2 are SGHVS and FNYEAQ. Trimming cost V 4 bases and J 5 bases, with 9 bases left between them. CDR3 in amino acids: CASSYRPDNEQFF. The CDR3 DNA reads TGTGCCAGCAGCTATAGGCCCGACAATGAGCAGTTCTTC.

J is TRBJ1-1 and V is TRBV6-2 or TRBV6-3, with D perhaps TRBD1 (6 bases). Trimming took 6 bases from V and 8 from J, leaving 22 bases between them. The germline CDR1 and CDR2 sequences are MNHEY and SVGEGT. The CDR3 runs 15 residues. The CDR3 bases are TGTGCCAGCAGGGAACATACTATGATCGGGACAGAAGCTTTCTTT. It translates to CASREHTMIGTEAFF.

There are a few counts of this clonotype. The chain uses TRBV6-1 and TRBJ2-6; D remains ambiguous. Germline V gene data show CDR1 as MNHNS and CDR2 as SASEGT. With 4 bases removed from V and 0 bases from J, the gap between germline ends came to 7 bases. The CDR3 is made up of 15 amino acids. The CDR3 coding sequence is TGTGCCAGCAGTGCCCCTATCTCTGGGGCCAACGTCCTGACTTTC. Translating gives CASSAPISGANVLTF.

The genes are TRBV7-3 and TRBJ2-5; D uncertain. The CDR3 runs 15 residues. Germline lookup yields CDR1 SGHTA and CDR2 FQGTGA. The germline V and J ends were trimmed by 5 bases and 4 bases, with 17 bases remaining between them. Written as DNA, the CDR3 is TGTGCCAGCAGCCCTATTAGTGGGCTACGAGAGACCCAGTACTTC. Translation gives CASSPISGLRETQYF.

This clonotype occurred many times. The rearrangement uses TRBV25-1 and TRBJ2-3; 10 bases match TRBD2. CDR3 length: 14 amino acids. The germline gives CDR1 MGHDK, CDR2 SYGVNS. V lost 6 bases to trimming and J lost 4 bases; unmatched junction nucleotides: 4. The CDR3 coding sequence is TGTGCCAGCAGCTCAGCGGGGGGGTCAGATACGCAGTATTTT. Protein product: CASSSAGGSDTQYF. The whole variable domain, remainder taken from reference TRBV25-1 and TRBJ2-3, is EADIYQTPRYLVIGTGKKITLECSQTMGHDKMYWYQQDPGMELHLIHYSYGVNSTEKGDLSSESTVSRIRTEHFPLTLESARPSHTSQYLCASSSAGGSDTQYFGPGTRLTVL.

The chain has TRBV28 and TRBJ1-1; 8 bases match TRBD1. Germline-derived CDR1 and CDR2 are MDHEN and SYDVKM. The V and J ends lost 6 bases and 13 bases, in that order; junction bases with no gene match: 16. The CDR3 sequence is 14 residues long. The CDR3 nucleotides read TGTGCCAGCAGCCCCCGGACAGGGACGTATTCGGTTTTCTTT. This translates into CASSPRTGTYSVFF.

In this sample, this clonotype turned up many times. This chain links TRBV20-1 with TRBJ2-3; 10 bases map to TRBD2. CDR3 size: 14 residues. The germline V gene encodes CDR1 DFQATT and CDR2 SNEGSKA (reference sequence). J was trimmed by 7 bases and V by 5 bases; bases with no gene match: 9. Written as DNA, the CDR3 is TGCAGTGCTCGGGCGGGACTAGCGCCCCATACGCAGTATTTT. Translated, it gives CSARAGLAPHTQYF.

The rearrangement uses TRBV5-6 and TRBJ2-7; TRBD2 agrees at 7 bases. Germline V gene lookup returns CDR1 SGHDT and CDR2 YYEEEE. The CDR3 contains 15 residues. V shed 4 bases, J shed 3 bases, and the junction held 10 bases outside the gene matches. The CDR3 loop reads CASSLDVAGVYEQYF. The CDR3 bases are TGTGCCAGCAGCCTGGACGTGGCGGGGGTCTACGAGCAGTACTTC.

At least ten counts were recorded for this clonotype. V usage is TRBV25-1 and J usage is TRBJ1-2; 9 bases agree with TRBD1. Germline CDR1 MGHDK, CDR2 SYGVNS. Trimming removed 6 bases from V and 3 bases from J; junction bases left unmatched: 5. This CDR3 spans 14 amino acids. CDR3 sequence: CASRGQGNYYGYTF. The CDR3 nucleotides are TGTGCCAGCAGGGGACAGGGCAATTACTATGGCTACACCTTC.

In its sample, this clonotype was seen a few times. The chain recombines TRBV19 with TRBJ2-3, with D possibly being TRBD2 (7 bases). This CDR3 is 14 amino acids long. V dropped 5 bases and J dropped 5 bases, with 14 bases sitting between them. The germline V gene encodes CDR1 LNHDA and CDR2 SQIVND (reference sequence). CDR3 nucleotides: TGTGCCAGTAGTGGGGGGGGCGCGGTAGATACGCAGTATTTT. This codes for CASSGGGAVDTQYF.

This clonotype was counted at least ten times. Germline is not matched at one junction end, which may reflect a read error. Here the CDR3 reads CASSTNRGPNYEQYF. The CDR3, as DNA: TGTGCTAGCAGCACTAACAGGGGCCCCAATTACGAGCAGTACTTC. The gene calls are TRBV7-7 and TRBJ2-7; TRBD1 agrees at 7 bases. The CDR3 runs to 15 residues. CDR1 SSHAT and CDR2 FNYEAQ come from the germline V gene (reference sequence).

The rearrangement uses TRBV6-1 and TRBJ2-3; 7 bases align to TRBD2. The V and J ends lost 6 bases and 1 base, in that order; junction bases with no gene match: 13. Germline assignment: CDR1 MNHNS and CDR2 SASEGT. This CDR3 has 17 amino acids. The DNA of the CDR3 is TGTGCCAGCAGGCCTAGTCTAAGCGGGGTTGGCACAGATACGCAGTATTTT. Translating it yields CASRPSLSGVGTDTQYF.

This clonotype was seen ten or more times. This rearrangement joins TRBV7-2 to TRBJ2-5; possibly TRBD2 for D (6 bases). This CDR3 contains 15 residues. Germline V lookup: CDR1 SGHTA, CDR2 FQGNSA. V lost 1 base and J lost 4, with 13 bases in between. CDR3 DNA sequence: TGTGCCAGCAGCTTAGAAGGCACCGGGAGAGAGACCCAGTACTTC. Translation: CASSLEGTGRETQYF.

With regard to this clonotype: Since a much larger clone is just one base distant, this may be a read error. The V call is TRBV27, the J call TRBJ2-3; D may be TRBD1 (6 bases). Germline assignment: CDR1 MNHEY and CDR2 SMNVEV (reference sequence). The length of the CDR3 is 16 residues. The CDR3 region is CACSKIGTLSTDTQYF. CDR3 nucleotide sequence: TGTGCCTGCAGTAAGATCGGGACACTTAGCACAGATACGCAGTATTTT.